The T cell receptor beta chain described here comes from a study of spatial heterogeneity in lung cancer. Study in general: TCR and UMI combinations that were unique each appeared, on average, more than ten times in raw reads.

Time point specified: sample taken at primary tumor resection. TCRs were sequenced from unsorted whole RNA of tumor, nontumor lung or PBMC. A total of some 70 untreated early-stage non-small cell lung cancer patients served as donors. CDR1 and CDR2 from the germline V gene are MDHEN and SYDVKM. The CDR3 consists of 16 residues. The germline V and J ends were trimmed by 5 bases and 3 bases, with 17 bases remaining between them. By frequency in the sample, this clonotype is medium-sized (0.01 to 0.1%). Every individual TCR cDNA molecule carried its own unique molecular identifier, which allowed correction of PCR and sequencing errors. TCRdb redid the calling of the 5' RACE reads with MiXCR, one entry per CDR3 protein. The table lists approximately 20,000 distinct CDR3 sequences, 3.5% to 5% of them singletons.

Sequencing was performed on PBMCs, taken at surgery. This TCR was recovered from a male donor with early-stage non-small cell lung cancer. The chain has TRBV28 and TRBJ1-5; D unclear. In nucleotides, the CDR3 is TGTGCCAGCAGTCCGCTAACCGCCATTCCCAATCAGCCCCAGCATTTT. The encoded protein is CASSPLTAIPNQPQHF.